This T cell receptor (beta chain) was obtained from a study of CD8 T cells in Susac syndrome. The CDR3 spans 19 residues. Germline CDR1 and CDR2: MGHRA and YSYEKL. Trimming cost V 2 bases and J 3 bases, with 23 bases left between them. Reverse transcription of about 0.5 to 1 ug RNA was carried out with random hexamers. TCRdb reanalysed the immunoSEQ multiplex PCR reads using MiXCR and keeps one entry per CDR3 protein. The sample lists about 160,000 distinct CDR3 sequences, around 94% seen once, with approximately 0.094% in the top ten. This chain links TRBV4-1 with TRBJ1-3, with a possible D match to TRBD1 (5 bases). The receptor was isolated from a human donor with multiple sclerosis. Sequenced sample: CD4+ T cells from PBMCs. For the CDR3, the DNA is TGCGCCAGCAGCCAAAGGGTTTTAAATTCGGGACTGCATGGAAACACCATATATTTT. As protein: CASSQRVLNSGLHGNTIYF.